Each of the 23 T cell receptor beta chains below was sequenced from the same sample in a study of blood T cells in healthy people across ages. A second PCR of 7 to 11 cycles used a sample-barcoded 5' primer and a J-beta primer mix. TCRdb processed the 5' RACE reads anew with MiXCR; each CDR3 protein has one entry. Of more than 900,000 distinct CDR3 sequences listed, approximately 32% were seen once; the top ten hold 10% to 13%. The same specimen was also included in a second study, on T cells of mothers and their children.

The specimen sequenced was blood. Receptors originate from a woman aged 40 to 50 in good health.

As for this clonotype: It may be a read error: a sequence one base away is much more abundant. The chain carries TRBV20-1 and TRBJ1-1; unclear D gene. The germline V gene has CDR1 DFQATT and CDR2 SNEGSKA (reference sequence). Trimming stripped 2 bases from V and 6 bases from J, with 10 bases between. This CDR3 is 12 amino acids long. CDR3 in DNA: TGCAGTGCTAGACCGGACGGGGCTGAAGCTTTCTTT. It is translated as CSARPDGAEAFF.

The genes are TRBV29-1 and TRBJ1-2; possible D gene TRBD1, 6 bases. V shed 0 bases and J shed 6 bases, with 11 bases lying between them. Looked up from germline, CDR1 is SQVTM and CDR2 is ANQGSEA. CDR3 length: 13 residues. CDR3 sequence (DNA): TGCAGCGTTGAAGAGCAGGGGCCCCATGGCTACACCTTC. It encodes CSVEEQGPHGYTF.

The CDR3 spells CASRVRGDRDRDQPQHF. The CDR3 DNA is TGTGCCAGCAGAGTGCGGGGCGACAGGGACCGAGATCAGCCCCAGCATTTT. The genes are TRBV28 and TRBJ1-5, with 7 bases matching TRBD1. The CDR3 is made up of 17 amino acids. Looked up from germline, CDR1 is MDHEN and CDR2 is SYDVKM. After removal of 6 bases from V and 5 bases from J, the junction contained 16 bases not matched to a gene.

The sample holds a few counts of this clonotype. The V call is TRBV20-1, the J call TRBJ2-1, with 9 bases matching TRBD2. The V gene's germline CDR1 is DFQATT and CDR2 SNEGSKA (reference sequence). The trim removed 6 bases at V and 0 bases at J, leaving 3 bases unmatched. The CDR3 loop spans 14 amino acids. The chain's CDR3 is CSALAGDSYNEQFF. Written as DNA, the CDR3 is TGCAGTGCCTTAGCGGGAGACTCCTACAATGAGCAGTTCTTC.

This clonotype was detected a few times. The CDR3 DNA reads as TGTGCCAGCAGGCCAGTGTCGGGGGGCACAGATACGCAGTATTTT. Its protein product is CASRPVSGGTDTQYF. V and J are TRBV5-5 and TRBJ2-3; the D gene is possibly TRBD2 (6 bases). CDR3 length: 15 amino acids. The germline V gene encodes CDR1 SGHKS and CDR2 YYEKEE (reference sequence). V was clipped by 5 bases and J by 1 base, with 14 bases between them.

This chain joins TRBV3-1 and TRBJ2-3, with D possibly TRBD2 on 5 matching bases. Germline values: CDR1 LGHDT, CDR2 YNNKEL (reference sequence). Trimming pared 4 bases from V and 12 bases from J, leaving 14 bases between. CDR3 length equals 12 residues. The CDR3, as DNA: TGTGCCAGCAGCCGGACTCTAGAGACCCAGTATTTT. Its translation: CASSRTLETQYF.

This clonotype turned up a few times. The V call is TRBV20-1, the J call TRBJ2-1, with TRBD1 matching 7 bases. With 0 bases clipped from V and 0 bases from J, the junction kept 14 bases outside the gene matches. The CDR3 contains 19 residues. Germline CDR1 and CDR2: DFQATT and SNEGSKA (reference sequence). The DNA of the CDR3 is TGCAGTGCTAGAGATCTTCGCAGGGGGATTGGAGGCTCCTACAATGAGCAGTTCTTC. This encodes CSARDLRRGIGGSYNEQFF.

The V call is TRBV28, the J call TRBJ1-1; no clear D. Per the germline V gene, CDR1 is MDHEN and CDR2 is SYDVKM. The V end was cut by 6 bases, the J end by 2 bases, with 19 bases between. This CDR3 is built from 16 residues. The CDR3: CASSPFARSGNTEAFF. In DNA form, the CDR3 reads TGTGCCAGCAGCCCCTTCGCCCGATCGGGAAACACTGAAGCTTTCTTT.

The chain has TRBV5-8 and TRBJ2-4; a weak D match, TRBD1 (5 bases). The CDR3 consists of 16 residues. Trimming took off 4 bases at V and 9 bases at J, with 23 bases between the two ends. Germline CDR1 is SGHTS and CDR2 is YDEGEE. The DNA of the CDR3 is TGTGCCAGCAGCCGACAACAGGCAATACATGGGGTCATTCAGTACTTC. This translates into CASSRQQAIHGVIQYF.

The chain couples TRBV28 to TRBJ1-4; TRBD1 matches at 7 bases. V was pared by 5 bases and J by 8 bases, with 11 bases of the junction left unmatched. CDR3 length: 15 residues. Germline lookup yields CDR1 MDHEN and CDR2 SYDVKM. CDR3 nucleotides: TGTGCCAGCAGTGGATACAGGGGAGGGAAAGAAAAACTGTTTTTT. Amino acid sequence: CASSGYRGGKEKLFF.

A remark on this clonotype: A single base separates this from a much larger clone, so it may be a read error. The rearrangement links TRBV7-8 to TRBJ2-1; possibly TRBD1 for D (5 bases). The assigned J gene may be wrong: the sequence end matches TRBJ2-7 better. CDR3 length equals 15 residues. Germline CDR1 and CDR2: SGHVS and FQNEAQ. CDR3 amino acids: CASSLGVRAYNEQYF. DNA for the CDR3: TGTGCCAGCAGCTTAGGTGTCAGGGCCTACAATGAGCAGTACTTC.

The table lists this clonotype with a few counts. The gene calls are TRBV6-5 and TRBJ1-2, with D unresolved. Germline assignment: CDR1 MNHEY and CDR2 SVGAGI. The CDR3 consists of 14 residues. With 0 bases removed from V and 2 bases from J, the gap between germline ends came to 7 bases. CDR3 amino acids: CASSYSSSNYGYTF. CDR3 DNA sequence: TGTGCCAGCAGTTACTCCTCGTCAAACTATGGCTACACCTTC.

V usage is TRBV7-9 and J usage is TRBJ1-1; D perhaps matches TRBD1 (5 bases). This CDR3 has 13 amino acids. CDR1 is SEHNR and CDR2 is FQNEAQ in the germline V gene (reference sequence). Trimming removed 4 bases at V and 2 bases at J, with 8 bases between. CDR3 bases: TGTGCCAGCAGCTGGGACTTCAACACTGAAGCTTTCTTT. Its protein product is CASSWDFNTEAFF.

This clonotype was found a few times. A much more abundant neighbour one base away suggests this may be a read error. This rearrangement joins TRBV7-6 to TRBJ2-7; possible D gene TRBD2, 6 bases. The assigned J gene may be wrong: the sequence end matches TRBJ2-5 better. This CDR3 is 16 amino acids long. Germline CDR1 reads SGHVS; CDR2 reads FNYEAQ. In DNA form, the CDR3 reads TGTGCCAGCAGCTTACGGCGCCAGGCAGGGAGGGAGACCCAGTACTTC. Residues: CASSLRRQAGRETQYF.

This clonotype was picked up a small number of times. The chain combines TRBV5-6 with TRBJ2-5; D is unclear. The V gene lost 4 bases and the J gene lost 5 bases, with 9 bases spanning the gap. CDR3 size: 12 residues. CDR1 is SGHDT and CDR2 is YYEEEE in the germline V gene. CDR3 amino acids: CASSKQYETQYF. The CDR3 DNA sequence: TGTGCCAGCAGCAAGCAGTACGAGACCCAGTACTTC.

V is TRBV20-1 and J is TRBJ2-5, with D perhaps given as TRBD1 or TRBD2 (5 bases each). V dropped 6 bases and J dropped 3 bases, with 17 bases sitting between them. Germline V CDR1 and CDR2: DFQATT, SNEGSKA (reference sequence). The length of the CDR3 is 14 residues. The CDR3 coding sequence is TGCAGTGCCTCAGGGAAGGGGAGTGAAGAGACCCAGTACTTC. Residues: CSASGKGSEETQYF.

As for this clonotype: Mismatch with germline at one junction end may stem from a read error. This sequence joins TRBV29-1 and TRBJ2-1, with TRBD2 matching 9 bases. From germline, CDR1 is SQVTM and CDR2 ANQGSEA. The CDR3 consists of 16 residues. CDR3 nucleotides: TGCAGCCCGGGTGGTGGCGGGGGGGGCCCATACAATGAGCAGTTATTC. Its protein product is CSPGGGGGGPYNEQLF.

This clonotype was recorded at least ten times. The rearrangement uses TRBV7-2 and TRBJ2-7; no reliable D call. This CDR3 spans 13 amino acids. Germline lookup yields CDR1 SGHTA and CDR2 FQGNSA. The V end was cut by 8 bases, the J end by 5 bases, with 16 bases between. This CDR3 reads CASSLPALDEQYF. CDR3 nucleotides: TGTGCCAGCTCCCTCCCGGCGCTAGACGAGCAGTACTTC.

This clonotype was picked up a small number of times. This chain joins TRBV12-3 or TRBV12-4 and TRBJ1-6, with 7 bases lining up with TRBD1. The CDR3 has 15 residues. With V trimmed by 2 bases and J by 7 bases, 5 bases remained unmatched. For the CDR3, the DNA is TGTGCCAGCAGTTTACGGCAGGGGGGCAATTCACCCCTCCACTTT. This codes for CASSLRQGGNSPLHF.

Only a few counts were recorded for this clonotype. The J gene is TRBJ2-5, the V gene TRBV7-2, with D maybe TRBD2 (6 bases). The ends were cut back, 5 bases at V and 0 bases at J, with 10 bases in the middle. Germline V gives CDR1 SGHTA, CDR2 FQGNSA. The CDR3 loop spans 14 amino acids. This CDR3 reads CASSAGSNQETQYF. CDR3 sequence (DNA): TGTGCCAGCAGCGCGGGATCCAACCAAGAGACCCAGTACTTC.

This clonotype was seen more than once but under ten times. This rearrangement joins TRBV9 to TRBJ1-2, with TRBD1 identical over 9 bases. With 4 bases clipped from V and 5 bases from J, the junction kept 9 bases outside the gene matches. The CDR3 is made up of 15 amino acids. Germline CDR1 reads SGDLS; CDR2 reads YYNGEE. The CDR3 here is CASSLRDRDYYGYTF. The DNA of the CDR3 is TGTGCCAGCAGCCTCAGGGACAGGGATTATTATGGCTACACCTTC.

The chain employs TRBV24-1 and TRBJ2-1, with D perhaps being TRBD1 or TRBD2 (5 bases each). The assigned J gene may be wrong: the sequence end matches TRBJ2-7 better. CDR1 and CDR2 from the germline V gene are KGHDR and SFDVKD. The CDR3 is made up of 15 amino acids. The CDR3 sequence: CATSPRGVGYNEQYF. The CDR3 nucleotides are TGTGCCACCAGCCCCAGAGGGGTGGGCTACAATGAGCAGTACTTC.

This clonotype has just one count. This chain joins TRBV18 and TRBJ1-1; D gene unclear. CDR3 length equals 13 residues. V was shortened by 5 bases and J by 9 bases, with 16 bases between the two germline ends. Germline CDR1 and CDR2: KGHSH and LQKENI. The CDR3 here is CASSAGVDFKAFF. In nucleotides, the CDR3 is TGTGCCAGCTCAGCCGGTGTAGACTTCAAAGCTTTCTTT. Using reference TRBV18 and TRBJ1-1 for the parts outside the CDR3, the full variable domain is NAGVMQNPRHLVRRRGQEARLRCSPMKGHSHVYWYRQLPEEGLKFMVYLQKENIIDESGMPKERFSAEFPKEGPSILRIQQVVRGDSAAYFCASSAGVDFKAFFGQGTRLTVV.